This T cell receptor (beta chain) was obtained from a study of beta chain features in type 1 diabetes. Study at large: Patients looked much like healthy donors when it came to age, gender and cell yields.

With regard to this clone: The antigen remains unidentified.

Regarding the study as a whole: Insertions were fewer and deletions more numerous at VDJ junctions in type 1 diabetes patients. Across all four CD4+ subsets, people with type 1 diabetes showed modestly shorter TCRB CDR3s.

Every bit of the isolated RNA underwent reverse transcription, so sequencing read expressed TCRB transcripts. Here immunoSEQ multiplex PCR was the method, and the copy in TCRdb shows in-frame clones only, minus some. The sample has 300,000 to 450,000 clones, about 20% seen once; the top ten hold 0.035% to 0.055%. Germline lookup yields CDR1 SGHRS and CDR2 YFSETQ. This CDR3 is 13 amino acids long. Trimming left V 5 bases short and J 5 bases short, with 13 bases between. V is TRBV5-1 and J is TRBJ2-5; D uncertain. The clonotype was recovered from a woman under 30 in good health. The sample comprised naive CD4+ T cells from blood. CDR3 loop: CASRRDSAETQYF. CDR3 DNA sequence: TGCGCCAGCAGACGAGACTCTGCGGAGACCCAGTACTTC.